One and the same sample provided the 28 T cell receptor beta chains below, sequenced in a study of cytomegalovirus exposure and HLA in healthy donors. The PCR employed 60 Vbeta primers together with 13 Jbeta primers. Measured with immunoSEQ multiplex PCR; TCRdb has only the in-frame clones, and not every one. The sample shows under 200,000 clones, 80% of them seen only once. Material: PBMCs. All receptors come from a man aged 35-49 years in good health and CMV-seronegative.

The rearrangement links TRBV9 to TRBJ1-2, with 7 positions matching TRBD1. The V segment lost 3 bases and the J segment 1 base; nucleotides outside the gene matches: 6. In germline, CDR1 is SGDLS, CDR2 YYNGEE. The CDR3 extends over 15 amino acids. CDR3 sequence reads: CASSASDRSNYGYTF. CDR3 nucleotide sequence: TGTGCCAGCAGCGCCTCGGACAGGAGTAACTATGGCTACACCTTC.

The CDR3 nucleotides read TGTGCCAGCAGCAGTTCCGGGAGGCCCAATGAGCAGTTCTTC. Translated: CASSSSGRPNEQFF. The chain links TRBV7-2 to TRBJ2-1; 7 bases match TRBD2. Germline V gene sequence: CDR1 SGHTA, CDR2 FQGNSA. This CDR3 has 14 amino acids. Trimming cost V 5 bases and J 6 bases; bases outside gene matches: 7.

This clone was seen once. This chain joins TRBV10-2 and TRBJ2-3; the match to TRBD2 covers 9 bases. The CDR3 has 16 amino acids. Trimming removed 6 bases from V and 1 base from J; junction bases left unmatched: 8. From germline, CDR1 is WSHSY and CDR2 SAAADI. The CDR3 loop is CASRENQRGGTDTQYF. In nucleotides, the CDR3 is TGCGCCAGCAGAGAGAACCAGCGGGGGGGCACAGATACGCAGTATTTT.

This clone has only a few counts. The CDR3 loop reads CASSSALRPENIQYF. The CDR3 nucleotides read TGTGCCAGCAGCTCTGCATTAAGACCGGAGAACATTCAGTACTTC. The rearrangement joins TRBV7-2 to TRBJ2-4; no firm D call. With 4 bases removed from V and 7 bases from J, the gap between germline ends came to 17 bases. This CDR3 has 15 amino acids. Germline assignment: CDR1 SGHTA and CDR2 FQGNSA.

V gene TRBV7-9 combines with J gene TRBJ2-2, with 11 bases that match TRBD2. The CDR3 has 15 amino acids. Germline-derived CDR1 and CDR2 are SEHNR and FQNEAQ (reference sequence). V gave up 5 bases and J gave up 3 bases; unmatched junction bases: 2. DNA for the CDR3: TGTGCCAGCAGCCTGACTAGCGGGGACACCGGGGAGCTGTTTTTT. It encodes CASSLTSGDTGELFF.

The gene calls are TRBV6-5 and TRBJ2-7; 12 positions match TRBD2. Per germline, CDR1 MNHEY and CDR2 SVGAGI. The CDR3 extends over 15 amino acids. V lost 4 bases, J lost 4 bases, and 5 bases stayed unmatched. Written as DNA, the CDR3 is TGTGCCAGCAGTTCCGGACTAGCGGGAAAGTACGAGCAGTACTTC. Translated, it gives CASSSGLAGKYEQYF.

In nucleotides, the CDR3 is TGTGCCAGCTCACCATGGCCATTATCCTACAATGAGCAGTTCTTC. Encoded protein: CASSPWPLSYNEQFF. This chain uses TRBV18 with TRBJ2-1; no reliable D call. The CDR3 is 15 residues long. V lost 2 bases and J lost 1, with 9 bases in between. The germline CDR1 and CDR2 sequences are KGHSH and LQKENI.

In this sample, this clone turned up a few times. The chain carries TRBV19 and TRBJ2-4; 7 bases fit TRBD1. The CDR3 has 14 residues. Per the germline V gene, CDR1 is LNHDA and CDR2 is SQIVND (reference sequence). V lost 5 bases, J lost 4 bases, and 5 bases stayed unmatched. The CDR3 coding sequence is TGTGCCAGTAGTTCGGGCAGGGGGAAAAACATTCAGTACTTC. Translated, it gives CASSSGRGKNIQYF.

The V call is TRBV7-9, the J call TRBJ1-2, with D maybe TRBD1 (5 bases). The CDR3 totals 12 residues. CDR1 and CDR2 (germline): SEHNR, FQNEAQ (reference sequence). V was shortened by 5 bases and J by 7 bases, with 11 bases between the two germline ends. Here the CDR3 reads CASSRVQGGYTF. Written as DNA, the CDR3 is TGTGCCAGCAGCCGCGTTCAGGGTGGCTACACCTTC.

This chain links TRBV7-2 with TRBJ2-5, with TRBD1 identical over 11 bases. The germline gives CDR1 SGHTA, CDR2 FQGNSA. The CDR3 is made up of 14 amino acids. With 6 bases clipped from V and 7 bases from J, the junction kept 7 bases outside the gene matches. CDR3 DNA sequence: TGTGCCAGCAGGCGAACAGGGACAGGGGGGACCCAGTACTTC. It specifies CASRRTGTGGTQYF.

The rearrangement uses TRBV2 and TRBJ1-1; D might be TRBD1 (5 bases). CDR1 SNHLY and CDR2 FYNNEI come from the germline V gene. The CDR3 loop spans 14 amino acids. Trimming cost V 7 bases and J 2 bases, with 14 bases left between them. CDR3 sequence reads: CASTLDSPNTEAFF. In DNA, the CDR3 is TGTGCCAGCACGTTAGACAGCCCTAACACTGAAGCTTTCTTT.

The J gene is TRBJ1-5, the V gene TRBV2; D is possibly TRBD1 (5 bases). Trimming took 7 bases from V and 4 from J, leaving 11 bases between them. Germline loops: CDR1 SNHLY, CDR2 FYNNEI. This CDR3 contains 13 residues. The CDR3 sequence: CASTEEGNQPQHF. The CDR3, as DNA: TGTGCCAGCACCGAGGAGGGGAATCAGCCCCAGCATTTT.

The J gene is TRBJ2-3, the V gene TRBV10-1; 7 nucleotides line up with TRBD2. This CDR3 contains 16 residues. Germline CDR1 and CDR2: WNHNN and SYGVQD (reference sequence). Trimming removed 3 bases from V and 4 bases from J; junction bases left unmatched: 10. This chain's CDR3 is CASSEALADGSDTQYF. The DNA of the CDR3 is TGCGCCAGCAGTGAAGCCCTAGCGGACGGATCAGATACGCAGTATTTT.

CDR3 sequence: CASSLRAGTSGTGELFF. CDR3 in DNA: TGCGCCAGCAGCCTAAGAGCCGGGACTAGCGGGACCGGGGAGCTGTTTTTT. The chain uses TRBV4-1 and TRBJ2-2, with 12 nucleotides matching TRBD2. V lost 4 bases to trimming and J lost 5 bases; unmatched junction nucleotides: 8. The CDR3 covers 17 residues. Germline V gives CDR1 MGHRA, CDR2 YSYEKL.

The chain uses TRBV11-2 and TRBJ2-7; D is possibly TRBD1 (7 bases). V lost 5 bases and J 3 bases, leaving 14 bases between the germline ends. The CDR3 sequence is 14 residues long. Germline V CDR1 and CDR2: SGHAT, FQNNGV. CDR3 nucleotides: TGTGCCAGCAGCGCGGGACAGCTATACTACGAGCAGTACTTC. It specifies CASSAGQLYYEQYF.

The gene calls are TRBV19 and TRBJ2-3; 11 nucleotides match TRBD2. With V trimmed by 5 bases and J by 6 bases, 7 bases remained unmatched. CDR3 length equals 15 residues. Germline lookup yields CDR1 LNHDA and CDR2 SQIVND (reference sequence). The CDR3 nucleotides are TGTGCCAGTAGTCCTATAGCGGGAGGGGTCGATACGCAGTATTTT. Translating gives CASSPIAGGVDTQYF.

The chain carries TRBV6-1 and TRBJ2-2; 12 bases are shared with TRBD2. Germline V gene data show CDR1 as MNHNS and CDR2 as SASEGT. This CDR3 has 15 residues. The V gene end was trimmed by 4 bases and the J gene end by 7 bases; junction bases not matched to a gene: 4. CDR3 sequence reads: CASSAGTSGFGELFF. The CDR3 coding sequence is TGTGCCAGCAGTGCAGGGACTAGCGGGTTCGGGGAGCTGTTTTTT.

The CDR3 nucleotides read TGTGCCAGCAGTGAAGCTCGCGGCTCCGGGCAGTACTTC. Amino acid sequence: CASSEARGSGQYF. V is TRBV6-1 and J is TRBJ2-7; D is undetermined. The CDR3 sequence is 13 residues long. CDR1 is MNHNS, CDR2 SASEGT, per germline. With 0 bases removed from V and 9 bases from J, the gap between germline ends came to 12 bases.

Here the CDR3 reads CASSQLAVSYNEQFF. The CDR3 DNA follows: TGTGCCAGCAGTCAGCTGGCGGTCTCCTACAATGAGCAGTTCTTC. V gene TRBV7-8 combines with J gene TRBJ2-1; D gene ambiguous. V lost 6 bases and J 0 bases, leaving 12 bases between the germline ends. The CDR3 is 15 amino acids. Germline values: CDR1 SGHVS, CDR2 FQNEAQ.

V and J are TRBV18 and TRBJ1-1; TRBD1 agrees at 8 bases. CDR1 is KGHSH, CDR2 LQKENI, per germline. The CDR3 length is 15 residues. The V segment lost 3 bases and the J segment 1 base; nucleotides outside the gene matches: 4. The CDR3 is CASSPGTGRNTEAFF. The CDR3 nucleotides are TGTGCCAGCTCACCTGGGACAGGCAGGAACACTGAAGCTTTCTTT.

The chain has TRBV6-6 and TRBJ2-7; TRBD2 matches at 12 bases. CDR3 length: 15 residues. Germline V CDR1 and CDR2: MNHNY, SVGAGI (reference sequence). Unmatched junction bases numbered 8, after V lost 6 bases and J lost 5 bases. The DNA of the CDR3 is TGTGCCAGCAGGGACCTAGCGGGAGGGGTCCACGAGCAGTACTTC. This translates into CASRDLAGGVHEQYF.

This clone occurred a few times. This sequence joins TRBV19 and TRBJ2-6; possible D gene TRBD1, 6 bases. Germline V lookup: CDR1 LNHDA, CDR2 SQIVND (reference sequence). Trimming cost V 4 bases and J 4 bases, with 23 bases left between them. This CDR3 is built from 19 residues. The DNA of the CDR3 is TGTGCCAGTAGTAAATTTCCCGGGACACAGATTGGGGGGGCCAACGTCCTGACTTTC. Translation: CASSKFPGTQIGGANVLTF.

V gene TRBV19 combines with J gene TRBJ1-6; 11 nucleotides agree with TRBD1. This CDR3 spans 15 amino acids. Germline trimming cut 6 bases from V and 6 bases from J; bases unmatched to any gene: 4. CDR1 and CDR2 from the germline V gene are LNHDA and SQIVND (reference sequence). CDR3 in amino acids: CASSLGQGVNSPLHF. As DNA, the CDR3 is TGTGCCAGTAGCCTGGGACAGGGGGTTAATTCACCCCTCCACTTT.

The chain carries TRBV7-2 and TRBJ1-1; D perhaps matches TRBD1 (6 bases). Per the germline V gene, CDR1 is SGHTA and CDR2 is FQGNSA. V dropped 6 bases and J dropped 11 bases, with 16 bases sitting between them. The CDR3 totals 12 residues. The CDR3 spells CASSRSGGLAFF. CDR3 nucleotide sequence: TGTGCCAGCAGTCGGAGCGGGGGGCTGGCTTTCTTT.

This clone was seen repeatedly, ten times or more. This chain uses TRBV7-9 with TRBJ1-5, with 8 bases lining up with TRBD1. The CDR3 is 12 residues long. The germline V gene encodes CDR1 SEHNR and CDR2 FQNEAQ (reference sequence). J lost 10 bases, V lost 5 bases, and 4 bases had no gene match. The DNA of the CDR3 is TGTGCCAGCAGCGCCGGACAGGGCCCCCAGCATTTT. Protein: CASSAGQGPQHF.

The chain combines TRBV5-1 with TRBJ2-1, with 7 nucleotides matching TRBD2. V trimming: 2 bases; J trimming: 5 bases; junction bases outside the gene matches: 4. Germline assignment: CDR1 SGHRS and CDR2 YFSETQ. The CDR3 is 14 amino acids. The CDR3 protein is CASSFRGRDNEQFF. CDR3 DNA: TGCGCCAGCAGCTTCCGAGGGAGGGACAATGAGCAGTTCTTC.

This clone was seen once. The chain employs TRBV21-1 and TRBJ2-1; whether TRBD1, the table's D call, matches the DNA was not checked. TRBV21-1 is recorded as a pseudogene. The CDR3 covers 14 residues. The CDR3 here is CASSGGPLYNEQFF. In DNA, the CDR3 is TGTGCCAGCAGTGGGGGCCCGTTATACAATGAGCAGTTCTTC.

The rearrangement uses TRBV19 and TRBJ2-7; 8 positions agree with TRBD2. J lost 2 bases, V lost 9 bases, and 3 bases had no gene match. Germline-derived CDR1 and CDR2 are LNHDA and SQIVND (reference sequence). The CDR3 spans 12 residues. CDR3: CASTGGAYEQYF. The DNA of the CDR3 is TGTGCCAGCACGGGGGGGGCCTACGAGCAGTACTTC.